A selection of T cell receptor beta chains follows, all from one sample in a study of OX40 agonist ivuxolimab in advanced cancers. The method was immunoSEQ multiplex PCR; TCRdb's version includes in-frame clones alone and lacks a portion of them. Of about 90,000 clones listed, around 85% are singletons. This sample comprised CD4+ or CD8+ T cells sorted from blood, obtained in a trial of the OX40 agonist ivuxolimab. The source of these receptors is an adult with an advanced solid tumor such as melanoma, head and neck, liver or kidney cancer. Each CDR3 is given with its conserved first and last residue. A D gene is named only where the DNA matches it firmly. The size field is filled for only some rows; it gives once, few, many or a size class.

DNA: TGTGCCAGCAGTTTCCGGCCGGATTCCTACGAGCAGTACTTC
CDR3: CASSFRPDSYEQYF
J: TRBJ2-7
size: many
V: TRBV27
D: -

DNA: TGTGCCAGCAGCCAAGCGGCGGGAGTTGAGTACGAGCAGTACTTC
CDR3: CASSQAAGVEYEQYF
J: TRBJ2-7
size: -
V: TRBV4-2
D: TRBD2

DNA: TGTGCCAGCAGCTTAGAGATAGATCTGCGCTACAATGAGCAGTTCTTC
CDR3: CASSLEIDLRYNEQFF
J: TRBJ2-1
size: -
V: TRBV7-2
D: -

DNA: TGCGCCAGCAGTGAGCTGGGAGCCGGCTATGGCTACACCTTC
CDR3: CASSELGAGYGYTF
J: TRBJ1-2
size: -
V: TRBV10-2
D: -

DNA: TGTGCCAGCAGCATAGGTAGCACCGGGGAGCTGTTTTTT
CDR3: CASSIGSTGELFF
J: TRBJ2-2
size: few
V: TRBV7-9
D: -

DNA: TGTGCCAGTAGTCGAGGGTTGCAAGGTGTGGGCTACGAGCAGTACTTC
CDR3: CASSRGLQGVGYEQYF
J: TRBJ2-7
size: few
V: TRBV19
D: -

DNA: TGCGCCAGCAGCTTGGGGGACAGGGATGGTGGAGATGAAGCTTTCTTT
CDR3: CASSLGDRDGGDEAFF
J: TRBJ1-1
size: -
V: TRBV5-1
D: TRBD1

DNA: TGTGCCAGCAGCCAAGACAGGATTAATGAAAAACTGTTTTTT
CDR3: CASSQDRINEKLFF
J: TRBJ1-4
size: -
V: TRBV14
D: -

DNA: TGTGCCAGCAGCCCCACGGGGGCCACAGATACGCAGTATTTT
CDR3: CASSPTGATDTQYF
J: TRBJ2-3
size: once
V: TRBV7-3
D: -

DNA: TGCGCCAGCAGCAGGACAGAAACCTACGAGCAGTACTTC
CDR3: CASSRTETYEQYF
J: TRBJ2-7
size: -
V: TRBV5-1
D: -

DNA: TGCGCCAGCAGCTCGTCTTCTCCAGGGGGTATTGGTTCACCCCTCCACTTT
CDR3: CASSSSSPGGIGSPLHF
J: TRBJ1-6
size: -
V: TRBV5-1
D: TRBD1

DNA: TGTGCCTGGATTTACAGGGGGCAAGAGACCCAGTACTTC
CDR3: CAWIYRGQETQYF
J: TRBJ2-5
size: once
V: TRBV30
D: TRBD1

DNA: TGTGCCAGCAGTTTCCACAGGGGGCGAGACACTGAAGCTTTCTTT
CDR3: CASSFHRGRDTEAFF
J: TRBJ1-1
size: once
V: TRBV27
D: TRBD1

DNA: TGTGCCAGCAGCTTAGATCCAGGGGACACTGAAGCTTTCTTT
CDR3: CASSLDPGDTEAFF
J: TRBJ1-1
size: -
V: TRBV11-3
D: -

DNA: TGTGCCAGCTCACCATTACAGGGTGAAGGTGAAAAACTGTTTTTT
CDR3: CASSPLQGEGEKLFF
J: TRBJ1-4
size: -
V: TRBV18
D: -

DNA: TGCACCAGCAGCCAACGGGGACACTACGAGCAGTACTTC
CDR3: CTSSQRGHYEQYF
J: TRBJ2-7
size: -
V: TRBV1
D: -

DNA: TGCGCCAGCAGCTTGGCGAGCAGTAAAGAGACCCAGTACTTC
CDR3: CASSLASSKETQYF
J: TRBJ2-5
size: once
V: TRBV5-1
D: -

DNA: TGTGCCAGCAGCGGTCGGGCAGCTAATGAAAAACTGTTTTTT
CDR3: CASSGRAANEKLFF
J: TRBJ1-4
size: -
V: TRBV9
D: -

DNA: TGTGCCAGCAGCCAGGGGCCACAGGGTCATCAGCCCCAGCATTTT
CDR3: CASSQGPQGHQPQHF
J: TRBJ1-5
size: once
V: TRBV7-8
D: -

DNA: TGTGCCAGCAGTGATCTCAGCTCCTACAATGAGCAGTTCTTC
CDR3: CASSDLSSYNEQFF
J: TRBJ2-1
size: -
V: TRBV2
D: -

DNA: TGTGCCAGCAGTTTCAGGGGAGGGTATGGCTACACCTTC
CDR3: CASSFRGGYGYTF
J: TRBJ1-2
size: -
V: TRBV6-5
D: -

DNA: TGCGCCAGCAGCTCCACTGGGGCTAGCGGACAAGAGACCCAGTACTTC
CDR3: CASSSTGASGQETQYF
J: TRBJ2-5
size: -
V: TRBV5-1
D: TRBD2

DNA: TGTGCCAGCTCACCCCCTTTAGGAGACACAGATACGCAGTATTTT
CDR3: CASSPPLGDTDTQYF
J: TRBJ2-3
size: -
V: TRBV18
D: -

DNA: TGTGCCAGCAGCTTAGGGGTAGGCCAGACTACAGATACGCAGTATTTT
CDR3: CASSLGVGQTTDTQYF
J: TRBJ2-3
size: once
V: TRBV7-9
D: -

DNA: TGCGCCAGCAGCTGGAATTTGCGGACAACGGACTACGAGCAGTACTTC
CDR3: CASSWNLRTTDYEQYF
J: TRBJ2-7
size: -
V: TRBV5-1
D: -

DNA: TGCGCCAGCAGCTTAGCGGGAGGCCTCCCGGATACGCAGTATTTT
CDR3: CASSLAGGLPDTQYF
J: TRBJ2-3
size: -
V: TRBV5-1
D: TRBD2

DNA: TGTGCCAGCAGCCAATCCGGGACTAGCGGGGAGGTGGAGCAGTTCTTC
CDR3: CASSQSGTSGEVEQFF
J: TRBJ2-1
size: -
V: TRBV7-3
D: TRBD2

DNA: TGTGCCAGCTCACCATTTAATCTAGCGGGACATTCGAACACCGGGGAGCTGTTTTTT
CDR3: CASSPFNLAGHSNTGELFF
J: TRBJ2-2
size: -
V: TRBV18
D: TRBD2

DNA: TGTGCCAGCTCACCACCGGCGGGGAATGAAAAACTGTTTTTT
CDR3: CASSPPAGNEKLFF
J: TRBJ1-4
size: -
V: TRBV18
D: -

DNA: TGTGCCAGCAGCTCACAATACGAGCAGTACTTC
CDR3: CASSSQYEQYF
J: TRBJ2-7
size: once
V: TRBV6-6
D: -

DNA: TGTGCCAGTAGTATGGGGGGTGCTTCACCCCTCCACTTT
CDR3: CASSMGGASPLHF
J: TRBJ1-6
size: -
V: TRBV19
D: -

DNA: TGTGCCAGCAGCGTAGTGGCAGGGGATAACAATGAGCAGTTCTTC
CDR3: CASSVVAGDNNEQFF
J: TRBJ2-1
size: -
V: TRBV9
D: -

DNA: TGTGCCAGCAGCCGACTAGCGGGGGTCCGGGATACGCAGTATTTT
CDR3: CASSRLAGVRDTQYF
J: TRBJ2-3
size: -
V: TRBV6-5
D: TRBD2

DNA: TGTGCCAGCAGCAGGGACAATGAGCAGTTCTTC
CDR3: CASSRDNEQFF
J: TRBJ2-1
size: -
V: TRBV6-5
D: -

DNA: TGTGCCATCAGGGACAGGGTAGGAAACACCATATATTTT
CDR3: CAIRDRVGNTIYF
J: TRBJ1-3
size: -
V: TRBV10-3
D: TRBD1

DNA: TGTGCCAGCAGCCAACAGGGGGCCTATAATTCACCCCTCCACTTT
CDR3: CASSQQGAYNSPLHF
J: TRBJ1-6
size: -
V: TRBV9
D: TRBD1

DNA: TGTGCCAGCGGGATCTACGAGCAGTACTTC
CDR3: CASGIYEQYF
J: TRBJ2-7
size: once
V: TRBV2
D: -

DNA: TGTGCCAGCAGCCCCCGGGACGGAGTTAATCAGCCCCAGCATTTT
CDR3: CASSPRDGVNQPQHF
J: TRBJ1-5
size: -
V: TRBV27
D: -

DNA: TGCGCCAGCAGCTTGTCTCTAGCGGGAGTGTCTTACGAGCAGTACTTC
CDR3: CASSLSLAGVSYEQYF
J: TRBJ2-7
size: -
V: TRBV5-1
D: TRBD2

DNA: TGTGCCACCAGCAGAGTAGGGACTGGGGCCAACGTCCTGACTTTC
CDR3: CATSRVGTGANVLTF
J: TRBJ2-6
size: few
V: TRBV15
D: -

DNA: TGTGCCAGCAGCTTAGTTTACGGCCGTAGCAATCAGCCCCAGCATTTT
CDR3: CASSLVYGRSNQPQHF
J: TRBJ1-5
size: -
V: TRBV7-2
D: -

DNA: TGTGCCAGCAGCTTGGTAGGGCAGAATAATGAGCAGTTCTTC
CDR3: CASSLVGQNNEQFF
J: TRBJ2-1
size: once
V: TRBV5-4
D: -

DNA: TGTGCCAGCAGCCCCCCGGTGGGGGGCTACTCCACCTACGAGCAGTACTTC
CDR3: CASSPPVGGYSTYEQYF
J: TRBJ2-7
size: -
V: TRBV7-9
D: -

DNA: TGTGCCAGCAGCTTAGCTTTTCAGCCCCAGCATTTT
CDR3: CASSLAFQPQHF
J: TRBJ1-5
size: -
V: TRBV7-2
D: -

DNA: TGCAGCGTTGCCAGGAATGAGCAGTTCTTC
CDR3: CSVARNEQFF
J: TRBJ2-1
size: -
V: TRBV29-1
D: -

DNA: TGTGCCAGAAGCTTGGCGGCCGTTTGGTACCAAGAGACCCAGTACTTC
CDR3: CARSLAAVWYQETQYF
J: TRBJ2-5
size: -
V: TRBV5-3
D: -

DNA: TGTGCCAGCAGCTTGGGGGTCGCGGGTACTGAAGCTTTCTTT
CDR3: CASSLGVAGTEAFF
J: TRBJ1-1
size: -
V: TRBV7-9
D: -

DNA: TGTGCCAGCAGCCAAACTCCGGGAGCTTGGAATGAGCAGTTCTTC
CDR3: CASSQTPGAWNEQFF
J: TRBJ2-1
size: -
V: TRBV4-2
D: -

DNA: TGTGCCTGGAGTGTTATGAGGCTAGGTGACACTGAAGCTTTCTTT
CDR3: CAWSVMRLGDTEAFF
J: TRBJ1-1
size: -
V: TRBV30
D: -

DNA: TGTGCCAGCAGTTTAGACGGACGGAATTCACCCCTCCACTTT
CDR3: CASSLDGRNSPLHF
J: TRBJ1-6
size: -
V: TRBV5-8
D: -